This paragraph reports one TCR beta chain. Its cognate antigen has yet to be identified. Nothing much larger sits one base from this clone, and base qualities are not available. This sample stems from a study of control samples from healthy donors and cancer patients (dated by TCRdb to 2020 to 2022). Libraries were made using the immunoSEQ multiplex PCR assay. What TCRdb holds here is the immuneACCESS table cut down to in-frame rearrangements. Part of the clones is not present; checked against another copy, under half of the missing clones reflect an unresolved V gene, and the others are unexplained. Across this sample there are more than 95,000 clones, with about 88% seen only once. In total, the top ten clones hold more than 1.5% of the sample. This clonotype was obtained from a young man in good health. Source material: blood.

The CDR3 region reads CASSQGLGLAKNIQYF. The bases are TGTGCCAGCAGCCAGGGCTTAGGGCTAGCCAAAAACATTCAGTACTTC. The sequence is built from TRBV7-2 and TRBJ2-4; the D segment could be TRBD1, given 5 matching bases. The CDR3 measures 16 amino acids from cysteine to phenylalanine. Just the 48-base CDR3 DNA is kept, in frame starting at base 1. The germline V gene supplies CDR1 SGHTA and CDR2 FQGNSA. V loses 5 bases, J loses 0 bases, and the germline ends lie 14 bases apart. The CDR3, completed at both ends by the reference TRBV7-2 and TRBJ2-4 genes, gives the full variable domain GAGVSQSPSNKVTEKGKDVELRCDPISGHTALYWYRQSLGQGLEFLIYFQGNSAPDKSGLPSDRFSAERTGGSVSTLTIQRTQQEDSAVYLCASSQGLGLAKNIQYFGAGTRLSVL.